This is a list of T cell receptor beta chains from one sample in a study of Ad26.COV2.S vaccination and SARS-CoV-2 variants. Profiled with immunoSEQ multiplex PCR; TCRdb holds only in-frame clones, not every one. Of fewer than 900,000 clones listed, roughly nine tenths were seen once; the top ten hold nearly 1.5%. Specimen: peripheral blood, collected in a trial of Ad26.COV2.S vaccine versus placebo. These receptors all stem from a person aged 18 to 59 who received the Ad26.COV2.S COVID-19 vaccine or a placebo. Each CDR3 is given with its conserved first and last residue. The D gene is left open where the match is weak. The size field is filled for only some rows; it gives once, few, many or a size class.

D gene	clone size	V gene	J gene	CDR3 protein	CDR3 DNA
TRBD1	-	TRBV6-5	TRBJ1-5	CASSTGTGNRPQHF	TGTGCCAGCAGTACTGGGACAGGGAATAGACCCCAGCATTTT
-	-	TRBV10-3	TRBJ2-1	CATMPGASGYNEQFF	TGTGCCACTATGCCAGGTGCCTCAGGGTACAATGAGCAGTTCTTC
-	-	TRBV27	TRBJ2-5	CASSWRGQETQYF	TGTGCCAGCAGTTGGCGGGGTCAAGAGACCCAGTACTTC
TRBD1	-	TRBV5-1	TRBJ1-1	CASSPGGDREGTEAFF	TGCGCCAGCAGCCCTGGGGGGGACAGGGAGGGCACTGAAGCTTTCTTT
TRBD1	-	TRBV2	TRBJ1-1	CASRSTGVTEAFF	TGTGCCAGCAGATCGACAGGGGTCACTGAAGCTTTCTTT
TRBD1	-	TRBV13	TRBJ2-5	CASSPRDRGKTQYF	TGTGCCAGCAGCCCACGGGACAGGGGAAAGACCCAGTACTTC
-	-	TRBV5-6	TRBJ1-5	CASSLGPQSQPQHF	TGTGCCAGCAGCCTGGGACCCCAATCCCAGCCCCAGCATTTT
-	few	TRBV18	TRBJ2-7	CASSLLWGEAYEQYF	TGTGCCAGCTCACTCCTTTGGGGCGAGGCCTACGAGCAGTACTTC
-	-	TRBV24-1	TRBJ1-1	CATRGTPNTEAFF	TGTGCCACCAGAGGGACACCGAACACTGAAGCTTTCTTT
-	once	TRBV4-2	TRBJ1-2	CASSQGNYEDGYTF	TGTGCCAGCAGCCAAGGGAACTACGAGGATGGCTACACCTTC
-	-	TRBV19	TRBJ2-1	CASSTPPQPEAFF	TGTGCCAGTAGTACTCCGCCCCAGCCCGAGGCGTTCTTC
TRBD2	-	TRBV7-2	TRBJ2-3	CASSLKAAGGAQYF	TGTGCCAGCAGCTTAAAAGCCGCGGGAGGAGCGCAGTATTTT
TRBD1	few	TRBV2	TRBJ2-7	CASSVLMDRISYEQYF	TGTGCCAGCAGCGTACTAATGGACAGGATCTCCTACGAGCAGTACTTC
TRBD2	-	TRBV2	TRBJ2-1	CASSASREGGGSYNEQFF	TGTGCCAGCAGCGCCTCTCGGGAGGGCGGGGGCTCCTACAATGAGCAGTTCTTC
TRBD1	-	TRBV27	TRBJ2-5	CASSSGGWEETQYF	TGTGCCAGCAGTTCAGGGGGCTGGGAAGAGACCCAGTACTTC
TRBD1	-	TRBV12-5	TRBJ2-5	CASGLLIRGQYQETQYF	TGTGCTAGTGGTTTGCTAATCAGGGGACAGTACCAAGAGACCCAGTACTTC
TRBD1	-	TRBV3-1/TRBV3-2	TRBJ2-7	CASSLDRDYEQYF	TGTGCCAGCAGCCTCGACAGGGATTACGAGCAGTACTTC
-	-	TRBV3-1/TRBV3-2	TRBJ2-7	CASSQGDYEQYF	TGTGCCAGCAGCCAAGGGGACTACGAGCAGTACTTC
-	-	TRBV18	TRBJ2-5	CASSPEETQYF	TGTGCCAGCTCACCAGAAGAGACCCAGTACTTC
TRBD2	once	TRBV18	TRBJ2-1	CASKTSGRSNEQFF	TGTGCCAGCAAAACTAGCGGGAGGAGTAATGAGCAGTTCTTC
TRBD2	-	TRBV19	TRBJ2-2	CASSRREGGTGELFF	TGTGCCAGTAGTCGGCGGGAGGGGGGCACCGGGGAGCTGTTTTTT
-	-	TRBV4-3	TRBJ1-1	CASSQETGVANTEAFF	TGCGCCAGCAGCCAAGAAACCGGAGTCGCGAACACTGAAGCTTTCTTT
-	-	TRBV2	TRBJ1-5	CASGQGNPQPQHF	TGTGCCAGCGGGCAGGGGAATCCCCAGCCCCAGCATTTT
-	-	TRBV10-2	TRBJ2-7	CASSDPYRAYEQYF	TGCGCCAGCAGTGACCCCTACAGGGCCTACGAGCAGTACTTC
TRBD2	-	TRBV6-6	TRBJ2-7	CASRWTSGSEYEQYF	TGTGCCAGCAGGTGGACTAGCGGGAGTGAATACGAGCAGTACTTC
-	-	TRBV2	TRBJ1-2	CASSEGWDGYTF	TGTGCCAGCAGTGAGGGATGGGATGGCTACACCTTC
-	-	TRBV5-1	TRBJ2-1	CASSSGGSYNEQFF	TGCGCCAGCAGTTCGGGTGGATCCTACAATGAGCAGTTCTTC
TRBD2	-	TRBV5-6	TRBJ2-1	CASSFTSGYNEQFF	TGTGCCAGCAGCTTCACTAGCGGGTACAATGAGCAGTTCTTC
-	-	TRBV5-1	TRBJ1-1	CASSSQGYTEAFF	TGCGCCAGCAGCTCCCAGGGTTACACTGAAGCTTTCTTT
-	-	TRBV4-3	TRBJ2-6	CASSQETPYSGANVLTF	TGCGCCAGCAGCCAAGAGACACCCTACTCTGGGGCCAACGTCCTGACTTTC
TRBD2	-	TRBV5-4	TRBJ2-1	CASSLPAGLGSEQFF	TGTGCCAGCAGCTTGCCAGCGGGACTTGGGTCTGAGCAGTTCTTC
TRBD1	-	TRBV27	TRBJ2-3	CASSAPGQGIDTQYF	TGTGCCAGCAGTGCGCCGGGACAGGGGATAGATACGCAGTATTTT
-	-	TRBV5-1	TRBJ2-5	CASSLVGDQETQYF	TGCGCCAGCAGCTTGGTTGGGGATCAAGAGACCCAGTACTTC
-	-	TRBV19	TRBJ2-2	CASSIVRDTGELFF	TGTGCCAGTAGTATAGTGAGGGACACCGGGGAGCTGTTTTTT
-	once	TRBV15	TRBJ2-1	CATSRGLGTPGNEQFF	TGTGCCACCAGCAGAGGGCTCGGGACGCCCGGTAATGAGCAGTTCTTC
-	-	TRBV12-5	TRBJ1-1	CASGSDGGFLAEAFF	TGTGCTAGTGGCTCCGACGGCGGGTTTTTGGCTGAAGCTTTCTTT
TRBD1	-	TRBV9	TRBJ2-7	CASSVGDRLSYEQYF	TGTGCCAGCAGCGTAGGGGACAGGCTCTCCTACGAGCAGTACTTC
TRBD2	-	TRBV18	TRBJ2-1	CASSPGLAGAGEQFF	TGTGCCAGCTCCCCAGGACTAGCGGGAGCGGGGGAGCAGTTCTTC
-	-	TRBV6-5	TRBJ2-7	CASGGPYEQYF	TGTGCCAGCGGGGGACCCTACGAGCAGTACTTC
-	once	TRBV18	TRBJ2-7	CASSDGGSQAYEQYF	TGTGCCAGCTCCGACGGGGGCAGCCAGGCCTACGAGCAGTACTTC
-	-	TRBV6-5	TRBJ2-7	CASKTGTINSYEQYF	TGTGCCAGCAAAACCGGGACAATCAACTCCTACGAGCAGTACTTC
-	once	TRBV19	TRBJ1-6	CASSRMTARGSPLHF	TGTGCCAGTAGTCGTATGACGGCACGGGGTTCACCCCTCCACTTT
-	-	TRBV25-1	TRBJ2-2	CASSEGFRELFF	TGTGCCAGCAGTGAAGGGTTTAGGGAGCTGTTTTTT
-	-	TRBV7-2	TRBJ1-4	CASSSRTSERLFF	TGTGCCAGCAGCTCTAGGACGTCCGAAAGGCTGTTTTTT